Shown below are 18 T cell receptor beta chains from a single sample sequenced in a study of blood T cell repertoires in COVID-19. Produced via immunoSEQ multiplex PCR; TCRdb's table is partial and in-frame only. The table has 160,000 or so clones, roughly 90% seen once. The sequenced material came from peripheral blood. Source of these receptors: a woman in her 50s with acute or convalescent COVID-19.

The chain recombines TRBV30 with TRBJ1-3; D is uncertain. The length of the CDR3 is 13 residues. Germline values: CDR1 GTSNPN, CDR2 SVGIG (reference sequence). Trimming took 4 bases from V and 0 from J, leaving 7 bases between them. The CDR3 here is CAWTFFSGNTIYF. CDR3 coding DNA: TGTGCCTGGACGTTTTTCTCTGGAAACACCATATATTTT.

This clone was detected once. The chain has TRBV5-1 and TRBJ1-2; D is perhaps TRBD1 (6 bases). Trimming pared 0 bases from V and 2 bases from J, leaving 11 bases between. The V gene's germline CDR1 is SGHRS and CDR2 YFSETQ. The CDR3 is 15 residues long. This CDR3 reads CASSLDPGGNYGYTF. The DNA of the CDR3 is TGCGCCAGCAGCTTGGATCCTGGGGGCAACTATGGCTACACCTTC.

This chain links TRBV11-3 with TRBJ2-5, with D uncertain. In germline, CDR1 is SGHNT, CDR2 YENEEA. The length of the CDR3 is 15 residues. Deletions cut 1 base from V and 9 bases from J, with 18 bases between. The CDR3, as DNA: TGTGCCAGCAGCTTAGGAGCCGGGTTTTTTGCAGCCCAGTACTTC. It specifies CASSLGAGFFAAQYF.

This clone was seen only once. This chain connects TRBV2 to TRBJ1-4; weak D call: TRBD1 (6 bases). V was cut by 7 bases and J by 3 bases, with 12 bases left in between. There are 14 residues in the CDR3. Looked up from germline, CDR1 is SNHLY and CDR2 is FYNNEI. DNA of the CDR3: TGTGCCAGCAAACAGGGATATGCTAATGAAAAACTGTTTTTT. Translating it yields CASKQGYANEKLFF.

V and J are TRBV5-1 and TRBJ2-7; possible D gene TRBD2, 7 bases. Trimming stripped 6 bases from V and 2 bases from J, with 18 bases between. The CDR3 covers 15 residues. Germline CDR1 SGHRS, CDR2 YFSETQ. The chain's CDR3 is CASTGGGGGTYEQYF. The CDR3 DNA sequence: TGCGCCAGCACCGGGGGCGGGGGCGGCACCTACGAGCAGTACTTC.

V gene TRBV4-3 combines with J gene TRBJ1-1; D is perhaps TRBD1 (5 bases). V lost 2 bases and J lost 4, with 14 bases in between. The CDR3 covers 15 residues. Germline V gene lookup returns CDR1 LGHNA and CDR2 YSLEER. Written as DNA, the CDR3 is TGCGCCAGCAGCCAAATACAGGTAACTTTCACTGAAGCTTTCTTT. It encodes CASSQIQVTFTEAFF.

This rearrangement joins TRBV30 to TRBJ1-2; no clear D gene. CDR1 GTSNPN and CDR2 SVGIG come from the germline V gene (reference sequence). Trimming removed 0 bases at V and 4 bases at J, with 15 bases between. This CDR3 has 15 amino acids. The CDR3 reads CAWSVLLGRIYGYTF. The CDR3 coding sequence is TGTGCCTGGAGTGTACTTTTGGGCAGGATCTATGGCTACACCTTC.

This rearrangement joins TRBV6-2 or TRBV6-3 to TRBJ1-1; D not certain. Per the germline V gene, CDR1 is MNHEY and CDR2 is SVGEGT. The CDR3 has 14 amino acids. Trimming stripped 5 bases from V and 0 bases from J, with 10 bases between. CDR3 nucleotide sequence: TGTGCCAGCAGTCAATTAAACATGAACACTGAAGCTTTCTTT. Its translation: CASSQLNMNTEAFF.

The chain has TRBV19 and TRBJ1-4; TRBD1 matches at 10 bases. Germline CDR1 and CDR2: LNHDA and SQIVND (reference sequence). Trimming at V came to 7 bases and at J to 7 bases, leaving 6 bases not matched to a gene. The CDR3 is made up of 14 amino acids. This chain's CDR3 is CASKRDRGREKLFF. The CDR3 DNA reads as TGTGCCAGTAAGAGGGACAGGGGTCGTGAAAAACTGTTTTTT.

This clone occurred once. The J gene is TRBJ1-5, the V gene TRBV7-2; D not resolved. V was cut by 5 bases and J by 4 bases, with 9 bases left in between. Germline CDR1 and CDR2: SGHTA and FQGNSA. The CDR3 totals 13 residues. For the CDR3, the DNA is TGTGCCAGCAGCGAGGGCGGGAATCAGCCCCAGCATTTT. As protein: CASSEGGNQPQHF.

This rearrangement joins TRBV19 to TRBJ1-5, with D unresolved. This CDR3 spans 13 amino acids. Germline V CDR1 and CDR2: LNHDA, SQIVND (reference sequence). V gave up 5 bases and J gave up 5 bases, with 10 bases separating them. DNA of the CDR3: TGTGCCAGTAGTCCCTTTCCCGATCAGCCCCAGCATTTT. Amino acids: CASSPFPDQPQHF. The variable domain in full, completed from reference TRBV19 and TRBJ1-5, reads DGGITQSPKYLFRKEGQNVTLSCEQNLNHDAMYWYRQDPGQGLRLIYYSQIVNDFQKGDIAEGYSVSREKKESFPLTVTSAQKNPTAFYLCASSPFPDQPQHFGDGTRLSIL.

As DNA, the CDR3 is TGCGCCAGCAGTGAGTCCGCGGGAGGCCTTAAGGAGCAGTTCTTC. Translating gives CASSESAGGLKEQFF. The chain couples TRBV10-1 to TRBJ2-1; TRBD2 agrees at 8 bases. CDR3 length equals 15 residues. Germline CDR1 and CDR2: WNHNN and SYGVQD (reference sequence). With V trimmed by 0 bases and J by 10 bases, 8 bases remained unmatched.

This chain joins TRBV14 and TRBJ1-1; 8 bases match TRBD1. V lost 4 bases, J lost 5 bases, and 9 bases stayed unmatched. CDR3 size: 15 residues. Per the germline V gene, CDR1 is SGHDN and CDR2 is FVKESK. The CDR3 region has the DNA TGTGCCAGCAGCCCGTTCCAGGGGGCCGGGACTGAAGCTTTCTTT. It is translated as CASSPFQGAGTEAFF.

J is TRBJ2-1 and V is TRBV18; maybe TRBD2 (6 bases). V was shortened by 0 bases and J by 8 bases, with 14 bases between the two germline ends. Germline-derived CDR1 and CDR2 are KGHSH and LQKENI. The CDR3 is 15 residues long. CDR3 in DNA: TGTGCCAGCTCACCACCGATTAGAAGGGAGGATGAGCAGTTCTTC. Protein sequence: CASSPPIRREDEQFF.

This clone was seen a few times. The chain couples TRBV12-5 to TRBJ2-1, with D unclear. Germline loops: CDR1 LGHNT, CDR2 FRNRAP. V lost 6 bases to trimming and J lost 15 bases, with 12 bases between them. The CDR3 runs 10 residues. The CDR3 loop is CASGTKTVFF. CDR3 sequence (DNA): TGTGCTAGTGGCACTAAAACCGTGTTCTTC.

The chain has TRBV27 and TRBJ1-6, with a tentative D call TRBD1 (6 bases). The CDR3 has 14 amino acids. Germline V gives CDR1 MNHEY, CDR2 SMNVEV (reference sequence). V was pared by 6 bases and J by 10 bases, with 16 bases between. CDR3 sequence (DNA): TGTGCCAGCAGCCCACAAGGGACAATGTCACCCCTCCACTTT. Amino acid sequence: CASSPQGTMSPLHF.

This chain uses TRBV6-2 or TRBV6-3 with TRBJ1-5; TRBD1 aligns across 9 bases. The V gene end was trimmed by 6 bases and the J gene end by 4 bases; junction bases not matched to a gene: 4. CDR3 length equals 14 residues. CDR1 is MNHEY and CDR2 is SVGEGT in the germline V gene. The chain's CDR3 is CASSLGQGNQPQHF. CDR3 bases: TGTGCCAGCAGCCTAGGACAGGGGAATCAGCCCCAGCATTTT.

The J gene is TRBJ1-1, the V gene TRBV12-5; D perhaps matches TRBD1 (6 bases). Trimming pared 7 bases from V and 5 bases from J, leaving 11 bases between. There are 12 residues in the CDR3. Germline V gene data show CDR1 as LGHNT and CDR2 as FRNRAP. In DNA form, the CDR3 reads TGTGCTAGTGATTTCCAGGGGACTGAAGCTTTCTTT. Protein: CASDFQGTEAFF.